Given below is one T cell receptor (beta chain) in context. This clonotype was found many times. The target of this receptor is not known. The input lacks base qualities; no much larger clone sits a single base away. From the germline V gene (reference sequence), CDR1 is DFQATT and CDR2 is SNEGSKA. Including cysteine and phenylalanine, the CDR3 has 14 amino acids. The kept DNA is CDR3 alone, 42 bases in frame from the first base. The germline ends are 8 bases apart after V is trimmed by 3 bases and J by 0 bases. The sample comes from a study of spatial heterogeneity in lung cancer (dated by TCRdb to about 2019). Describing the broader study: More beta-chain than alpha-chain transcripts were consistently detected, likely reflecting higher beta-chain transcript abundance. In non-small cell lung cancer, the study quantitatively compared TCR alpha and beta repertoires across several tumor regions, matched nontumor lung, and blood. TCR repertoire features were related to nonsynonymous mutation counts determined by whole-exome sequencing of tumor tissue. Both alpha and beta chains were TCR-sequenced in samples taken at surgery, namely 220 tumor regions, more than 62 matched nontumor lung samples and about 52 PBMC samples. In the raw uncorrected reads, each unique combination of TCR and UMI appeared more than ten times on average.

Per the publication, the time point label means: sample taken at primary tumor resection. Without any cell sorting, TCR sequencing was performed on whole RNA extracted either from tumor and nontumor lung tissue or from cryopreserved PBMC samples. The donors were 65 to 90 patients from the lung TRACERx cohort who had early-stage, untreated non-small cell lung cancer. Only patients with enough RNA available from two or more tumor regions were chosen for TCR sequencing. Receptors were amplified or captured by 5' RACE. The reads were generated on a NextSeq 500. To allow correction of PCR and sequencing errors, the TCR library protocol tagged every TCR cDNA molecule with a unique molecular identifier. In the paper's pipeline: TCR identification, UMI-based error correction and CDR3 extraction were performed with Decombinator tools. Expanded TCRs were defined as those above a frequency of 2 per 1,000, corresponding to the top 1% of the tumor frequency distribution. Renyi diversity was computed with the R vegan package after each repertoire had been subsampled 100 times to 5,000 TCRs. CDR3 similarity networks were constructed using string-kernel similarity of amino acid triplets, with links drawn between CDR3s whose pairwise similarity was above 0.82. The raw public reads went through TCRdb reprocessing: fastp at Q25, MiXCR clone calling, in-frame beta chains kept. Here each entry gathers all rows of one CDR3 protein and keeps the most common genes and DNA. The V and J calls here are based on TCRdb, not the publication. Across this sample there are some 20,000 distinct CDR3 sequences, with 3% to 4% seen only once. The ten largest clones represent around 28% of the sample.

Here is what the overall study found, with its caveats: Confirming at a functional level the hypothesis that regional TCRs recognize regional mutations was considered to require additional single-cell paired TCR alpha and beta sequencing. Ubiquitous expanded tumor TCRs showed up in blood more often at tumor resection than at routine follow-up.

Recombination connected TRBV20-1 to TRBJ2-2, with the D gene not clear enough to name. The source material was PBMCs, sampled at surgery. This clonotype was obtained from a female donor with early-stage non-small cell lung cancer. The CDR3 reads CSARSQANTGELFF. The sequenced DNA: TGCAGTGCTAGGTCACAAGCGAACACCGGGGAGCTGTTTTTT.